The 20 T cell receptor beta chains below all came from one sample that was sequenced in a study of T cell changes during pregnancy in multiple sclerosis. Measured with immunoSEQ multiplex PCR; TCRdb has only the in-frame clones, and not every one. The table has 60,000 to 75,000 clones, around 90% seen once; the top ten hold just over 0.85%. The sequenced sample was peripheral blood, obtained before pregnancy. Every receptor here comes from a female donor with multiple sclerosis, enrolled in a pregnancy study.

A single count supports this clone. V usage is TRBV7-9 and J usage is TRBJ1-1; D is unclear. The V end was cut by 7 bases, the J end by 1 base, with 10 bases between. CDR1 is SEHNR, CDR2 FQNEAQ, per germline (reference sequence). CDR3 length: 13 amino acids. In nucleotides, the CDR3 is TGTGCCAGCACTGCTCCGGGGAACACTGAAGCTTTCTTT. Translation: CASTAPGNTEAFF.

The chain links TRBV27 to TRBJ1-5; TRBD1 matches 7 bases. Germline trimming cut 4 bases from V and 4 bases from J; bases unmatched to any gene: 4. Germline loops: CDR1 MNHEY, CDR2 SMNVEV (reference sequence). This CDR3 is 14 amino acids long. This chain's CDR3 is CASSSWDSNQPQHF. For the CDR3, the DNA is TGTGCCAGCAGTTCTTGGGACAGTAATCAGCCCCAGCATTTT.

The J gene is TRBJ2-5, the V gene TRBV7-6; possible D gene TRBD1, 6 bases. The V end was cut by 1 base, the J end by 1 base, with 13 bases between. The CDR3 covers 16 residues. The V gene's germline CDR1 is SGHVS and CDR2 FNYEAQ. The CDR3 DNA reads TGTGCCAGCAGCTTAGTAGGGGGAAACCTCCAAGAGACCCAGTACTTC. Protein product: CASSLVGGNLQETQYF.

The genes are TRBV19 and TRBJ1-3; D is possibly TRBD1 (6 bases). The CDR3 is 13 residues long. V was shortened by 6 bases and J by 4 bases, with 10 bases between the two germline ends. The germline V gene encodes CDR1 LNHDA and CDR2 SQIVND (reference sequence). CDR3 in amino acids: CASSLGGGNTIYF. CDR3 nucleotides: TGTGCCAGTAGCCTAGGGGGAGGAAACACCATATATTTT.

CDR3 nucleotide sequence: TGTGCCAGCAGTGATGGCCTGCTCTATGGCTACACCTTC. This translates into CASSDGLLYGYTF. The gene calls are TRBV2 and TRBJ1-2, with D hard to call. V shed 3 bases and J shed 4 bases, with 9 bases lying between them. The CDR3 spans 13 residues. CDR1 and CDR2 (germline): SNHLY, FYNNEI.

The chain couples TRBV19 to TRBJ2-7, with 11 bases that match TRBD1. Germline V gives CDR1 LNHDA, CDR2 SQIVND (reference sequence). The length of the CDR3 is 15 residues. V lost 7 bases to trimming and J lost 4 bases; unmatched junction nucleotides: 9. CDR3 in DNA: TGTGCCAGTAAGGGTTGGGGACAGGGGGGTTACGAGCAGTACTTC. Protein sequence: CASKGWGQGGYEQYF.

The chain is built from TRBV5-4 and TRBJ1-1; D unclear. The V end lost 0 bases, the J end lost 2 bases, and 8 bases lay between the germline ends. Germline-derived CDR1 and CDR2 are SGHNT and YYREEE (reference sequence). The CDR3 covers 14 residues. The CDR3 here is CASSLGQVNTEAFF. The CDR3 DNA sequence: TGTGCCAGCAGCTTGGGGCAGGTCAACACTGAAGCTTTCTTT.

V and J are TRBV30 and TRBJ2-5, with 10 bases lining up with TRBD1. The DNA end lines up better with TRBJ2-7; the J call may be wrong. Germline CDR1 reads GTSNPN; CDR2 reads SVGIG (reference sequence). The CDR3 sequence is 16 residues long. CDR3 coding DNA: TGTGCCGGACTTACCCCCGGGACAGGGGTTTTACACGAGCAGTACTTC. It yields the protein CAGLTPGTGVLHEQYF.

CDR3 protein: CASSQDKAKLQGTSTDTQYF. The CDR3, as DNA: TGCGCCAGCAGCCAAGATAAGGCTAAATTACAGGGCACTAGCACAGATACGCAGTATTTT. V gene TRBV4-1 combines with J gene TRBJ2-3, with D possibly TRBD1 on 6 matching bases. The CDR3 loop spans 20 amino acids. Trimming pared 0 bases from V and 0 bases from J, leaving 22 bases between. CDR1 and CDR2 from the germline V gene are MGHRA and YSYEKL.

The genes are TRBV7-3 and TRBJ2-5, with 11 bases lining up with TRBD2. Trimming removed 5 bases from V and 5 bases from J; junction bases left unmatched: 7. The CDR3 extends over 15 amino acids. Germline assignment: CDR1 SGHTA and CDR2 FQGTGA. The CDR3 sequence: CASSPLAGGLETQYF. The DNA for the CDR3 is TGTGCCAGCAGCCCTCTAGCGGGGGGATTGGAGACCCAGTACTTC.

The gene calls are TRBV9 and TRBJ2-1; D might be TRBD1 (5 bases). The V end was cut by 3 bases, the J end by 4 bases, with 11 bases between. Germline assignment: CDR1 SGDLS and CDR2 YYNGEE. The CDR3 has 14 residues. The CDR3 DNA follows: TGTGCCAGCAGCGGGGCAGGGAAGTACAATGAGCAGTTCTTC. It translates to CASSGAGKYNEQFF.

The chain combines TRBV6-5 with TRBJ1-2; 11 nucleotides match TRBD1. This CDR3 is 16 amino acids long. Germline trimming cut 2 bases from V and 3 bases from J; bases unmatched to any gene: 5. Germline V CDR1 and CDR2: MNHEY, SVGAGI. The CDR3 is CASSYRGTGGDYGYTF. In nucleotides, the CDR3 is TGTGCCAGCAGTTACCGCGGGACAGGGGGGGACTATGGCTACACCTTC.

CDR3 protein: CASSLVAGAGDTQYF. CDR3 in DNA: TGTGCCAGCAGCCTCGTAGCGGGGGCGGGAGATACGCAGTATTTT. The chain combines TRBV4-2 with TRBJ2-3, with TRBD2 matching over 9 bases. With 4 bases clipped from V and 5 bases from J, the junction kept 7 bases outside the gene matches. The CDR3 contains 15 residues. Germline CDR1 LGHNA, CDR2 YNFKEQ.

The chain recombines TRBV5-5 with TRBJ2-5, with TRBD1 as a possible D gene (5 bases). There are 15 residues in the CDR3. The germline V gene has CDR1 SGHKS and CDR2 YYEKEE (reference sequence). V dropped 4 bases and J dropped 2 bases, with 15 bases sitting between them. The CDR3 region has the DNA TGTGCCAGCAGCGTCTATGCGGACACGCAAGAGACCCAGTACTTC. Amino acids: CASSVYADTQETQYF.

J is TRBJ1-4 and V is TRBV29-1; no firm D call. Germline CDR1 is SQVTM and CDR2 is ANQGSEA. Trimming removed 4 bases at V and 5 bases at J, with 11 bases between. The CDR3 consists of 13 residues. The DNA for the CDR3 is TGCAGCGTTGCAACAGATGCCAATGAAAAACTGTTTTTT. Encoded protein: CSVATDANEKLFF.

This rearrangement joins TRBV27 to TRBJ2-4; TRBD1 matches at 7 bases. In germline, CDR1 is MNHEY, CDR2 SMNVEV (reference sequence). V lost 5 bases to trimming and J lost 6 bases; unmatched junction nucleotides: 7. The CDR3 covers 14 residues. The CDR3 coding sequence is TGTGCCAGCAGTCCGGGACAGAGGATAAACATTCAGTACTTC. Protein sequence: CASSPGQRINIQYF.

The rearrangement links TRBV7-9 to TRBJ2-7; TRBD1 agrees at 7 bases. CDR3 length equals 13 residues. The J segment lost 6 bases and the V segment lost 5 bases, leaving 7 bases of the junction unmatched. Per germline, CDR1 SEHNR and CDR2 FQNEAQ (reference sequence). DNA of the CDR3: TGTGCCAGCAGCCGACAGGGACGGGCCGAGCAGTACTTC. Translation gives CASSRQGRAEQYF.

This chain links TRBV30 with TRBJ2-7, with TRBD1 matching over 8 bases. CDR3 length equals 12 residues. The germline V gene has CDR1 GTSNPN and CDR2 SVGIG (reference sequence). After removal of 8 bases from V and 2 bases from J, the junction contained 5 bases not matched to a gene. CDR3 sequence: CAGQGQPYEQYF. The CDR3 coding sequence is TGTGCCGGACAGGGCCAACCCTACGAGCAGTACTTC.

This chain links TRBV12-5 with TRBJ2-7; TRBD1 matches at 10 bases. Trimming at V came to 1 base and at J to 3 bases, leaving 3 bases not matched to a gene. This CDR3 comprises 15 residues. Looked up from germline, CDR1 is LGHNT and CDR2 is FRNRAP. The CDR3 DNA reads as TGTGCTAGTGGTTTGGGACAGGGGGCCGTCTACGAGCAGTACTTC. It encodes CASGLGQGAVYEQYF.

This chain joins TRBV7-3 and TRBJ2-1; 7 positions match TRBD2. From germline, CDR1 is SGHTA and CDR2 FQGTGA. The CDR3 has 13 residues. V lost 4 bases and J lost 9; bases outside the gene matches: 6. The DNA for the CDR3 is TGTGCCAGCAGCTCAGGACTAGGGTCTGAGCAGTTCTTC. It yields the protein CASSSGLGSEQFF.